The following is a T cell receptor (beta chain) sequence with its context. The sample belongs to a study of blood T cell repertoires in COVID-19. The CDR3 has 14 amino acids. V dropped 3 bases and J dropped 7 bases, with 16 bases sitting between them. The germline V gene encodes CDR1 DFQATT and CDR2 SNEGSKA (reference sequence). Study processing details: Amplification of reference gene primers provided the estimated nucleated cell counts. Method: immunoSEQ multiplex PCR; TCRdb's copy keeps in-frame clones and lacks some. Clonal size and the V and J genes are those of that table, whereas D and trimming came from the DNA. The sample holds 70,000 to 90,000 clones, 80% to 90% seen once.

Specimen: PBMCs or T cells enriched from blood (not recorded which). The origin of this receptor is a woman in her fifties or sixties with acute COVID-19. The chain combines TRBV20-1 with TRBJ2-1, with D possibly being TRBD2 (6 bases). The CDR3 loop reads CSASFDGSRNEQFF. CDR3 in DNA: TGCAGTGCTAGTTTCGACGGGAGTCGGAATGAGCAGTTCTTC.